This TCR beta chain comes out of a study of human T cells and chemical hapten exposure. The sample holds a few counts of this clonotype. The V gene's germline CDR1 is MGHRA and CDR2 YSYEKL. Trimming removed 4 bases from V and 4 bases from J, with 11 bases in between. There are 14 residues in the CDR3. In TCRdb, the RACE reads were re-called with MiXCR into one record per CDR3 protein. The sample lists over 65,000 distinct CDR3 sequences, roughly 12% occurring once. Time point defined: patch test 2, 6 weeks after DPC sensitization. This sample's treatment: therapeutic diphenylcyclopropenone sensitization with weekly scalp DPC.

The source is a man younger than 30 with alopecia areata. Some clones in this sample may be carry-over from other donors' samples. The source was whole blood, collected in connection with sensitization to the hapten diphenylcyclopropenone (DPC). This chain joins TRBV4-1 and TRBJ2-1; D is ambiguous. CDR3 in amino acids: CASSLTPPYNEQFF. The CDR3 DNA reads as TGCGCCAGCAGCCTCACCCCCCCGTACAATGAGCAGTTCTTC.